One and the same sample provided the 27 T cell receptor beta chains below, sequenced in a study of blood T cell repertoires in COVID-19. The assay was immunoSEQ multiplex PCR, and TCRdb's table has in-frame clones only and misses some. The data hold tens of thousands of clones, with roughly 70% observed a single time. Sequenced input: peripheral blood. Receptors originate from a woman aged 45-59 years with active or convalescent COVID-19.

J is TRBJ2-7 and V is TRBV3-1 (or the pseudogene TRBV3-2), with D perhaps TRBD2 (5 bases). Germline CDR1 is LGHDT and CDR2 is YNNKEL (reference sequence). The CDR3 covers 16 residues. Trimming pared 0 bases from V and 6 bases from J, leaving 18 bases between. The CDR3 here is CASSQDLSGKRVEQYF. The DNA for the CDR3 is TGTGCCAGCAGCCAAGATCTATCCGGGAAACGGGTCGAGCAGTACTTC.

The chain carries TRBV6-2 or TRBV6-3 and TRBJ2-3; 10 bases map to TRBD2. Germline-derived CDR1 and CDR2 are MNHEY and SVGEGT. V shed 0 bases, J shed 4 bases, and the junction held 4 bases outside the gene matches. The CDR3 runs 16 residues. CDR3: CASSYSDSGRPDTQYF. The DNA of the CDR3 is TGTGCCAGCAGTTACTCGGATAGCGGGAGGCCAGATACGCAGTATTTT.

The rearrangement links TRBV27 to TRBJ2-7; 7 bases are shared with TRBD2. Germline loops: CDR1 MNHEY, CDR2 SMNVEV (reference sequence). This CDR3 comprises 14 residues. The ends lost 2 bases at V and 2 bases at J; junction bases unmatched: 3. The DNA of the CDR3 is TGTGCCAGCAGTTTAAGACGGGAGGCCTACGAGCAGTACTTC. This sequence encodes CASSLRREAYEQYF.

The rearrangement joins TRBV19 to TRBJ2-1; maybe TRBD2 (5 bases). V gave up 6 bases and J gave up 8 bases, with 14 bases separating them. In germline, CDR1 is LNHDA, CDR2 SQIVND (reference sequence). CDR3 length equals 13 residues. The CDR3 DNA reads TGTGCCAGTAGACTGCTCGGGGTCGATGAGCAGTTCTTC. Translating it yields CASRLLGVDEQFF.

The sample holds a few counts of this clone. The rearrangement links TRBV27 to TRBJ1-1; TRBD1 matches at 10 bases. CDR3 length: 16 amino acids. Per the germline V gene, CDR1 is MNHEY and CDR2 is SMNVEV (reference sequence). Trimming removed 5 bases from V and 5 bases from J; junction bases left unmatched: 11. The CDR3 loop is CASSPNDRGRSTEAFF. The CDR3 DNA sequence: TGTGCCAGCAGTCCTAACGACAGGGGGCGGTCGACTGAAGCTTTCTTT.

This clone was recorded once. The rearrangement joins TRBV6-5 to TRBJ2-3; possibly TRBD2 for D (7 bases). The V end lost 11 bases, the J end lost 2 bases, and 14 bases lay between the germline ends. The CDR3 runs to 13 residues. Germline V gives CDR1 MNHEY, CDR2 SVGAGI. CDR3 sequence reads: CAGGAGSTDTQYF. The CDR3 nucleotides are TGTGCCGGGGGGGCGGGGTCCACAGATACGCAGTATTTT.

The CDR3 reads CASSVGQGANTGELFF. The DNA for the CDR3 is TGTGCCAGCAGCGTTGGACAGGGAGCGAACACCGGGGAGCTGTTTTTT. The genes are TRBV9 and TRBJ2-2; 8 bases agree with TRBD1. V lost 2 bases, J lost 0 bases, and 3 bases stayed unmatched. CDR1 and CDR2 from the germline V gene are SGDLS and YYNGEE. The CDR3 runs to 16 residues. The full variable domain, in which reference TRBV9 and TRBJ2-2 provide the parts outside the CDR3, is DSGVTQTPKHLITATGQRVTLRCSPRSGDLSVYWYQQSLDQGLQFLIQYYNGEERAKGNILERFSAQQFPDLHSELNLSSLELGDSALYFCASSVGQGANTGELFFGEGSRLTVL.

The chain links TRBV19 to TRBJ1-1, with D unresolved. The V gene lost 8 bases and the J gene lost 4 bases, with 14 bases spanning the gap. The CDR3 has 13 amino acids. The germline V gene has CDR1 LNHDA and CDR2 SQIVND (reference sequence). This chain's CDR3 is CASSSGRATEAFF. Written as DNA, the CDR3 is TGTGCCAGTTCGTCTGGGAGGGCCACTGAAGCTTTCTTT.

This clone was observed a handful of times. The V call is TRBV9, the J call TRBJ2-2; no definite D call. V lost 4 bases and J lost 5, with 9 bases in between. Germline V gene sequence: CDR1 SGDLS, CDR2 YYNGEE. The CDR3 covers 13 residues. CDR3: CASSPLRTGELFF. Written as DNA, the CDR3 is TGTGCCAGCAGCCCACTAAGGACCGGGGAGCTGTTTTTT. The variable domain in full, with the rest retrieved from reference TRBV9 and TRBJ2-2, is DSGVTQTPKHLITATGQRVTLRCSPRSGDLSVYWYQQSLDQGLQFLIQYYNGEERAKGNILERFSAQQFPDLHSELNLSSLELGDSALYFCASSPLRTGELFFGEGSRLTVL.

The chain joins TRBV25-1 to TRBJ2-7; D perhaps matches TRBD1 (6 bases). Germline V lookup: CDR1 MGHDK, CDR2 SYGVNS. CDR3 length equals 15 residues. V was cut by 6 bases and J by 2 bases, with 17 bases left in between. The CDR3 DNA follows: TGTGCCAGCAGCTCACAGGGAACGAGTCCCTACGAGCAGTACTTC. Amino acids: CASSSQGTSPYEQYF.

This clone is labeled as medium-sized (0.01 to 0.1%). V usage is TRBV5-1 and J usage is TRBJ2-1; 8 nucleotides align to TRBD1. The CDR3 extends over 15 amino acids. Germline V lookup: CDR1 SGHRS, CDR2 YFSETQ. Unmatched junction bases numbered 5, after V lost 3 bases and J lost 3 bases. The CDR3, as DNA: TGCGCCAGCAGCTACCGACAGGGGATCTACAATGAGCAGTTCTTC. This encodes CASSYRQGIYNEQFF.

There are a few counts of this clone. The chain has TRBV29-1 and TRBJ2-5; 9 bases align to TRBD1. CDR1 and CDR2 (germline): SQVTM, ANQGSEA. This CDR3 is built from 12 residues. The V segment lost 7 bases and the J segment 4 bases; nucleotides outside the gene matches: 4. CDR3 bases: TGCAGCGGGGGGACAGGGCTAGAGACCCAGTACTTC. Its protein product is CSGGTGLETQYF.

This clone was seen a single time. This chain connects TRBV19 to TRBJ1-6; unclear D gene. Trimming cost V 3 bases and J 10 bases, with 10 bases left between them. The germline CDR1 and CDR2 sequences are LNHDA and SQIVND (reference sequence). CDR3 length: 13 amino acids. In DNA, the CDR3 is TGTGCCAGTAGTATCCAGGAGGACTCACCCCTCCACTTT. It specifies CASSIQEDSPLHF.

CDR3 loop: CASSSGQGNTGELFF. DNA for the CDR3: TGCGCCAGCAGCTCCGGACAGGGGAACACCGGGGAGCTGTTTTTT. The chain couples TRBV5-1 to TRBJ2-2; 8 bases line up with TRBD1. V was clipped by 3 bases and J by 1 base; unmatched bases: 2. Germline CDR1 reads SGHRS; CDR2 reads YFSETQ. The CDR3 has 15 residues.

The chain couples TRBV10-3 to TRBJ2-1; 12 bases align to TRBD1. CDR1 ENHRY and CDR2 SYGVKD come from the germline V gene. The CDR3 covers 15 residues. With 3 bases clipped from V and 8 bases from J, the junction kept 5 bases outside the gene matches. The DNA for the CDR3 is TGTGCCATCAGTGAACCGGGACAGGGGGCCTATGAGCAGTTCTTC. It is translated as CAISEPGQGAYEQFF.

V gene TRBV5-5 combines with J gene TRBJ2-2; weak D call: TRBD1 (5 bases). Trimming took 1 base from V and 0 from J, leaving 10 bases between them. The CDR3 is 16 residues long. Germline CDR1 SGHKS, CDR2 YYEKEE (reference sequence). CDR3 sequence: CASSLQGSSNTGELFF. The CDR3 nucleotides are TGTGCCAGCAGCTTGCAGGGCTCCTCGAACACCGGGGAGCTGTTTTTT.

The rearrangement links TRBV28 to TRBJ2-1; TRBD2 matches 11 bases. The CDR3 has 13 residues. CDR1 is MDHEN, CDR2 SYDVKM, per germline. The CDR3 reads CGTSGSSYNEQFF. The CDR3 DNA follows: TGTGGAACTAGCGGGAGCTCCTACAATGAGCAGTTCTTC.

This clone appeared a single time. The rearrangement links TRBV2 to TRBJ2-3, with 13 bases identical to TRBD2. CDR1 and CDR2 from the germline V gene are SNHLY and FYNNEI. Trimming removed 6 bases from V and 2 bases from J; junction bases left unmatched: 5. The CDR3 runs to 16 residues. The CDR3 is CASRAGTSGITDTQYF. The CDR3 DNA reads as TGTGCCAGCAGGGCCGGGACTAGCGGGATCACAGATACGCAGTATTTT.

The chain has TRBV2 and TRBJ1-1; D possibly corresponds to TRBD1 (5 bases). Trimming removed 7 bases from V and 5 bases from J, with 11 bases in between. This CDR3 comprises 12 residues. Germline CDR1 reads SNHLY; CDR2 reads FYNNEI. The CDR3 DNA is TGTGCCAGCAATTCCAGGGAAACTGAAGCTTTCTTT. It translates to CASNSRETEAFF.

The V call is TRBV28, the J call TRBJ1-6; D perhaps matches TRBD1 (6 bases). The CDR3 contains 15 residues. V lost 4 bases to trimming and J lost 10 bases, with 17 bases between them. Looked up from germline, CDR1 is MDHEN and CDR2 is SYDVKM. CDR3 DNA sequence: TGTGCCAGCAGTTCCCCGGGAGGGGGAGACTCACCCCTCCACTTT. Translating it yields CASSSPGGGDSPLHF.

V is TRBV30 and J is TRBJ2-7, with TRBD2 identical over 11 bases. The CDR3 totals 14 residues. Germline V gene data show CDR1 as GTSNPN and CDR2 as SVGIG (reference sequence). The ends lost 3 bases at V and 3 bases at J; junction bases unmatched: 4. CDR3 in DNA: TGTGCCTGGAGGGGGACTAGCGGTAACTACGAGCAGTACTTC. Its protein is CAWRGTSGNYEQYF.

The J gene is TRBJ2-3, the V gene TRBV7-9; 14 positions agree with TRBD2. CDR3 size: 16 residues. After removal of 5 bases from V and 8 bases from J, the junction contained 9 bases not matched to a gene. The germline V gene encodes CDR1 SEHNR and CDR2 FQNEAQ (reference sequence). The chain's CDR3 is CASSQGLAGERPTQYF. The CDR3 bases are TGTGCCAGCAGCCAGGGACTAGCGGGAGAGAGGCCTACGCAGTATTTT.

The gene calls are TRBV3-1 (or the pseudogene TRBV3-2) and TRBJ1-4, with 9 bases that match TRBD1. The CDR3 sequence is 15 residues long. CDR1 and CDR2 (germline): LGHDT, YNNKEL (reference sequence). The J segment lost 7 bases and the V segment lost 3 bases, leaving 6 bases of the junction unmatched. The CDR3 region has the DNA TGTGCCAGCAGCCATCCGGGACAGGGATTTGAAAAACTGTTTTTT. It is translated as CASSHPGQGFEKLFF.

This CDR3 reads CASSLAGQGTGELFF. The CDR3 bases are TGTGCCAGCAGCTTAGCGGGACAGGGAACCGGGGAGCTGTTTTTT. This chain links TRBV7-6 with TRBJ2-2; 9 nucleotides match TRBD1. The ends lost 0 bases at V and 5 bases at J; junction bases unmatched: 1. Per germline, CDR1 SGHVS and CDR2 FNYEAQ. CDR3 length: 15 amino acids. Based on the CDR3 plus reference TRBV7-6 and TRBJ2-2, the full variable domain is GAGVSQSPRYKVTKRGQDVALRCDPISGHVSLYWYRQALGQGPEFLTYFNYEAQQDKSGLPNDRFSAERPEGSISTLTIQRTEQRDSAMYRCASSLAGQGTGELFFGEGSRLTVL.

This clone turned up a few times. This chain uses TRBV6-1 with TRBJ1-2; D is unresolved. Germline-derived CDR1 and CDR2 are MNHNS and SASEGT. Trimming left V 2 bases short and J 2 bases short, with 9 bases between. This CDR3 region has 14 residues. DNA for the CDR3: TGTGCCAGCAGTGAATCGGCGGTAAACTATGGCTACACCTTC. Protein sequence: CASSESAVNYGYTF.

With respect to this clone: At one end the junction does not follow the germline gene, possibly because of a read error. The chain carries TRBV4-1 and TRBJ2-1; 8 bases map to TRBD2. The CDR3 length is 16 residues. Germline CDR1 and CDR2: MGHRA and YSYEKL. CDR3 sequence (DNA): TGCGCCAGCAGACAAGACACAGTCGGGAGGGTGAGAGAGCAGTTCTTC. Amino acid sequence: CASRQDTVGRVREQFF.

This sequence joins TRBV5-1 and TRBJ2-7; possible D gene TRBD2, 6 bases. The CDR3 contains 14 residues. Germline V gene sequence: CDR1 SGHRS, CDR2 YFSETQ. Deletions cut 4 bases from V and 3 bases from J, with 14 bases between. The DNA for the CDR3 is TGCGCCAGCAGCCCCCGGACTACAAACTACGAGCAGTACTTC. Residues: CASSPRTTNYEQYF.